The TCR beta chain under discussion was sequenced for a study of T-cell memory formation after mild COVID-19. Findings of the study overall: Contracting clones localized mainly to CM and EM when CD4+ and mainly to EMRA when CD8+. Detection of some responders pre-infection suggested pre-existing cross-reactive memory T cells participated. What remained unconfirmed was the SARS-CoV-2 specificity of second-wave clones peaking on day 37.

TCRdb re-analysed the 5' RACE reads in MiXCR, keeping a single row per CDR3 protein. In the table there are about 450,000 distinct CDR3 sequences, roughly a quarter of which are singletons. Regarding this clonotype: Its antigen is as yet unknown.

Trimming cost V 8 bases and J 3 bases; bases outside gene matches: 6. CDR3 length: 14 amino acids. Germline values: CDR1 SGHDN, CDR2 FVKESK. Specimen: PBMCs or a T cell subset sorted from them (not recorded which). V gene TRBV14 combines with J gene TRBJ2-2; 7 bases align to TRBD1. This receptor was identified in an adult woman who had mild COVID-19 (a few samples of this study predate the infection). Cell type and time point are not known. For the CDR3, the DNA is TGTGCCAGCGTGGGGACAGCGGACACCGGGGAGCTGTTTTTT. Translation gives CASVGTADTGELFF.